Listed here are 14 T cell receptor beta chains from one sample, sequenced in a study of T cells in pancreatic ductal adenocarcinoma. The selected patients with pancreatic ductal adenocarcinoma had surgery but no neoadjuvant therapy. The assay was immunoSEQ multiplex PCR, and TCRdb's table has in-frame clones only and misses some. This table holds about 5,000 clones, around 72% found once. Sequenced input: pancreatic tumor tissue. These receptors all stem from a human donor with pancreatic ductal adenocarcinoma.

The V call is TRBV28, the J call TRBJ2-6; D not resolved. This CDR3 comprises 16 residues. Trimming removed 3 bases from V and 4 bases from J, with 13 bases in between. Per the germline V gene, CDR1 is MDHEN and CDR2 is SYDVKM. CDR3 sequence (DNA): TGTGCCAGCAGTTTCTTCGCCGCTGTCGGGGCCAACGTCCTGACTTTC. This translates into CASSFFAAVGANVLTF.

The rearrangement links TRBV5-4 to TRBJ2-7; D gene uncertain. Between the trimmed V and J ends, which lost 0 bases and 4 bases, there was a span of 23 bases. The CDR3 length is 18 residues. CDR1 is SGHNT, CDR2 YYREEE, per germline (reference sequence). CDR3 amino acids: CASSLGRTPPFSLYEQYF. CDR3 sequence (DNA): TGTGCCAGCAGCTTGGGACGTACTCCACCCTTTTCATTGTACGAGCAGTACTTC.

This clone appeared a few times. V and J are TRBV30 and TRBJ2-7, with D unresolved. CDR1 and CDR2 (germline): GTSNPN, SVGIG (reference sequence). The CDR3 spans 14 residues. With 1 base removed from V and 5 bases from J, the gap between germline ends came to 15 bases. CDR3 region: CAWSALYTGDEQYF. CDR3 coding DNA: TGTGCCTGGAGTGCTCTATATACTGGCGACGAGCAGTACTTC.

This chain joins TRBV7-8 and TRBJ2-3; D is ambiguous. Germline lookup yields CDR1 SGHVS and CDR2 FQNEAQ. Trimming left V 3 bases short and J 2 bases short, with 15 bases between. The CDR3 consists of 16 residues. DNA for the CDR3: TGTGCCAGCAGCTTGATTGTGGGTCCACTCACAGATACGCAGTATTTT. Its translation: CASSLIVGPLTDTQYF. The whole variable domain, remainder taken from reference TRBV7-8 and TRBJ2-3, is GAGVSQSPRYKVAKRGQDVALRCDPISGHVSLFWYQQALGQGPEFLTYFQNEAQLDKSGLPSDRFFAERPEGSVSTLKIQRTQQEDSAVYLCASSLIVGPLTDTQYFGPGTRLTVL.

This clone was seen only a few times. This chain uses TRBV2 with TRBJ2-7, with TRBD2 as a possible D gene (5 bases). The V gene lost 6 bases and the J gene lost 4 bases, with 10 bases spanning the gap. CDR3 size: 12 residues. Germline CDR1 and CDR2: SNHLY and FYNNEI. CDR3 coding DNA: TGTGCCAGCAGGGGGAGTTCTTACGAGCAGTACTTC. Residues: CASRGSSYEQYF.

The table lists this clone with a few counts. The CDR3 sequence is CASSYRGENEQYF. The CDR3 DNA sequence: TGTGCCAGCAGCTACCGGGGGGAAAACGAGCAGTACTTC. The gene calls are TRBV14 and TRBJ2-7, with 7 bases identical to TRBD2. Germline CDR1 is SGHDN and CDR2 is FVKESK. The CDR3 runs to 13 residues. Trimming at V came to 5 bases and at J to 5 bases, leaving 6 bases not matched to a gene. The full variable domain, in which reference TRBV14 and TRBJ2-7 provide the parts outside the CDR3, is EAGVTQFPSHSVIEKGQTVTLRCDPISGHDNLYWYRRVMGKEIKFLLHFVKESKQDESGMPNNRFLAERTGGTYSTLKVQPAELEDSGVYFCASSYRGENEQYFGPGTRLTVT.

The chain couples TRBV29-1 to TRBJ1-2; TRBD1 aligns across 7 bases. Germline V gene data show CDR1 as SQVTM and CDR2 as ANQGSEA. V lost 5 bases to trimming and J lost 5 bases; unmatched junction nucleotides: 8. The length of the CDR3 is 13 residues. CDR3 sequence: CSVLPGTVYGYTF. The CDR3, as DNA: TGCAGCGTTTTGCCCGGGACAGTTTATGGCTACACCTTC.

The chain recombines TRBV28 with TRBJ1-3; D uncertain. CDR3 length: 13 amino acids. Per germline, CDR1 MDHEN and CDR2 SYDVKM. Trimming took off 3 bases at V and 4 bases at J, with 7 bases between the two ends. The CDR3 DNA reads TGTGCCAGCAGTTTCTCGCGGGGAAACACCATATATTTT. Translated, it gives CASSFSRGNTIYF. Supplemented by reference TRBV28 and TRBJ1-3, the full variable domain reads DVKVTQSSRYLVKRTGEKVFLECVQDMDHENMFWYRQDPGLGLRLIYFSYDVKMKEKGDIPEGYSVSREKKERFSLILESASTNQTSMYLCASSFSRGNTIYFGEGSWLTVV.

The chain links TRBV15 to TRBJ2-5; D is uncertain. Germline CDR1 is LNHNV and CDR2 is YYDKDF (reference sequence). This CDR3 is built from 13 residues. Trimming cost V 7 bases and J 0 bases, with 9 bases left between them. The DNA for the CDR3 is TGTGCCACCACCTCGGGCTACCAAGAGACCCAGTACTTC. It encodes CATTSGYQETQYF.

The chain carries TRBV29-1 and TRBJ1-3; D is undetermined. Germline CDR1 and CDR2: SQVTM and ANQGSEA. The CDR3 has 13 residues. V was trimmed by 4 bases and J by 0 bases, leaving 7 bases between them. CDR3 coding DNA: TGCAGCGTTGGAGGGATCTCTGGAAACACCATATATTTT. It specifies CSVGGISGNTIYF.

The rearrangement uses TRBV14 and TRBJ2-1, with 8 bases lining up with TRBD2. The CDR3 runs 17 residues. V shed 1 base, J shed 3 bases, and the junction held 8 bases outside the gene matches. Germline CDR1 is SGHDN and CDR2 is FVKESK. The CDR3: CASSQAPGRGDYNEQFF. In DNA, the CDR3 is TGTGCCAGCAGCCAAGCCCCTGGGCGGGGGGACTACAATGAGCAGTTCTTC. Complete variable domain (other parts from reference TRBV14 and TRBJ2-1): EAGVTQFPSHSVIEKGQTVTLRCDPISGHDNLYWYRRVMGKEIKFLLHFVKESKQDESGMPNNRFLAERTGGTYSTLKVQPAELEDSGVYFCASSQAPGRGDYNEQFFGPGTRLTVL.

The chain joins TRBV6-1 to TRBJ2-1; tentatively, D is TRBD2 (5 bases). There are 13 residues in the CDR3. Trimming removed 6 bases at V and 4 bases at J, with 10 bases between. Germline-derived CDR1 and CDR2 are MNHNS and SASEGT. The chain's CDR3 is CASSAKRYNEQFF. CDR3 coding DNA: TGTGCCAGCAGCGCCAAGCGGTACAATGAGCAGTTCTTC.

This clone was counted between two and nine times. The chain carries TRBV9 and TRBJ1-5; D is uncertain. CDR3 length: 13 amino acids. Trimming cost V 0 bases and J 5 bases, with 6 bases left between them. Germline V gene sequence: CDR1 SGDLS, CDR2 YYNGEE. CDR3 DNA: TGTGCCAGCAGCGTAGAACCTTATCAGCCCCAGCATTTT. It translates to CASSVEPYQPQHF.

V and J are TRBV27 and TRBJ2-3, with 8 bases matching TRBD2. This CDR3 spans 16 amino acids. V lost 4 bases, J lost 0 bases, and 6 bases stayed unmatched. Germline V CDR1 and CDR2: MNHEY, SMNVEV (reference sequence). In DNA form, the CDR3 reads TGTGCCAGCAGTTCCCGGGGGGGCGGGAGCACAGATACGCAGTATTTT. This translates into CASSSRGGGSTDTQYF.